This T cell receptor (beta chain) was sequenced for a study of cytomegalovirus exposure and HLA in healthy donors (dated by TCRdb to about 2017). About the full investigation: According to an earlier analysis of several hundred of the donors, 200 million or so T cells yielded roughly 100 million unique TCR beta sequences and approximately 300 Gb of sequence data. An early release covering over 500 HLA-typed donors comprised 250 to 350 gigabases of sequencing data and tens of millions of unique TCR sequences. The genetic ancestry cluster associated with self-reported Caucasian donors included around four fifths of the roughly 400 genotyped donors. The study aimed to test whether signatures of past pathogen exposure could be identified by cataloging public T cell receptors. The study profiled the T cell repertoires of hundreds of subjects by immunosequencing and related them to cytomegalovirus serostatus. Besides the first cohort of 550 to 750 subjects, a separate validation cohort made up of some 110 different subjects was used. To predict cytomegalovirus infection status, the study brought together high-throughput TCR immunosequencing, statistical association of individual TCRs with disease status, and machine learning. A later analysis re-analyzed previously published TCR beta repertoires from approximately 670 donors and added high-resolution HLA genotyping to study TCR occurrence patterns. Rather than drawing on any new phenotypic data, the later analysis identified candidate immune exposures from TCR beta sequences and the way those sequences occurred across donors. An earlier analysis of roughly 580 of the donors used high-throughput TCR beta sequencing to judge whether each TCR beta V gene segment behaved as functional or pseudogenic. Donor age, sex, ethnicity and CMV serostatus were collected together with the repertoire data. A later genetic analysis took genome-wide SNP genotypes for about three fifths of the 666 donors and used that subset as a discovery cohort. Every repertoire in the discovery cohort had been generated on one and the same sequencing platform. Class I and class II HLA loci were covered by the typing at four-digit resolution. Typing coverage varied by locus: about 629-630 donors for A, B, C, DRB1 and DQB1; approximately 500 for DQA1; about 570 for DPA1; fewer than 480 for DPB1. Because of strong linkage in the cohort, roughly five DR-DQ haplotypes were treated as single units for association and clustering. Across approximately 420 genotyped donors of the cohort, an average of roughly 250,000 unique TCR beta nucleotide sequences per donor were sequenced, and roughly 17% of those sequences were non-productive. Here is what the overall study found, with its caveats: A further reported finding was that TCR beta sequences accurately predicted the HLA-A and HLA-B alleles for most subjects in the first cohort. Across donors, most TCR sequences were observed very rarely, whereas some public TCRs were present in many individuals. For the cohort, immune exposure information was limited to CMV serostatus. Presence/absence analyses assumed roughly uniform sequencing depth across donors, an assumption that may not hold. The study listed 164 TCR beta chains as associated with cytomegalovirus. Because some donors lacked HLA typing at each locus, the association tests relied only on the typed subset. Linkage disequilibrium might explain the correlated functional status among segregating V segments, but an unknown experimental factor could not be excluded. A later genetic analysis associated a missense DCLRE1C variant with V-gene and J-gene trimming of TCR beta chains, and an independent cohort replicated the association. In a later analysis, HLA-associated TCR beta chains showed more clonal expansion and lower generation probabilities than non-associated chains that were equally common. Over 15 rarely observed V segments, including chromosome 9 orphons, were excluded from the earlier analysis of almost 600 of the donors because counts were too low. In a later analysis, the rate of TCR association differed among HLA loci, with DRB1 alleles having the most associated TCRs and HLA-C alleles having the fewest. The sequencing pipeline was judged likely to have produced a cluster of highly shared sequence variants as a technical artifact. In an earlier analysis of some 640 of the donors, most TCR beta V segments were observed in productive rearrangements about 90% or about 30% of the time, broadly matching IMGT annotations. The classifier was reported to diagnose cytomegalovirus status with high specificity and sensitivity in both the original and validation cohorts. In vitro tests confirmed that three of the cytomegalovirus-associated TCR beta chains recognize cytomegalovirus antigens. Several of the top co-occurrence clusters appeared to be linked to parvovirus B19, influenza, CMV and Epstein-Barr virus, according to a later analysis. When HLA alleles, especially DR and DQ, strongly co-occurred, attributing TCR associations to individual alleles was difficult. In a later analysis, most CMV-associated TCR beta chains were found to appear HLA-restricted, with HLA associations seemingly driven largely by CMV exposure. This cohort had only TCR beta chains sequenced, and the lack of alpha or paired-chain data limited which features could be detected. Specific HLA alleles were associated with some 15,000 TCR beta sequences at a false discovery rate of 0.05 in a later analysis. Because the 87-base-pair reads could not distinguish some IMGT-functional V segments, including TRBV6-2 and TRBV6-3, those segments were excluded. The authors suggested that the approach could potentially be generalized to other disease states and immunological phenotypes. Compared with the roughly 670-donor mean, donors in an Asian-associated ancestry cluster had fewer N-insertions in productive TCRs, according to a later genetic analysis.

The cohort was made up of under 800 healthy bone marrow donors. All cohort members were sampled while nominally healthy, although unrecorded immune exposures were likely present. The donor was CMV seropositive and belonged to the group of 250 to 350 seropositive cohort members. Each donor provided a peripheral blood sample, and peripheral blood mononuclear cells were used for TCR beta sequencing. Genomic DNA extraction from the blood cell samples was performed with the Qiagen DNeasy Blood Extraction Kit. The method behind the library was the immunoSEQ multiplex PCR assay. The multiplex PCR relied on a mix of 60 forward primers for TCR Vbeta segments and 13 reverse primers for TCR Jbeta segments. A multiplex PCR assay on genomic DNA amplified the CDR3 region of rearranged TCR beta genes. Amplified TCR beta libraries were sequenced as 87-base-pair reads on the Illumina HiSeq System. The original methods were these. Across the roughly 640 repertoires, a later analysis counted tens of millions of unique TCR beta chains, 9.5 million to 13 million of which were shared by at least two donors. Raw reads were error-corrected and collapsed into unique sequences by a nearest-neighbor algorithm in which closely related sequences were merged to remove PCR and sequencing errors. CDR3 sequences were aligned to IMGT reference sequences to assign V, D and J gene segments. For a sequence to be retained, a match of at least six nucleotides was required to both a V gene segment and a J gene segment. Rearrangements were classified as productive when the CDR3 lacked stop codons and remained in frame with V and J, and all other rearrangements were classified as non-productive. Following IMGT convention, CDR3 was defined as the stretch from the second conserved V-encoded cysteine to the conserved J-encoded phenylalanine. In an earlier analysis of around 640 of the donors, sequences lacking an unambiguous match to a single V gene segment were excluded. In an earlier analysis of some 590 of the donors, V segments were called functional above 56.7% productive rearrangements and were called segregating when the between-donor standard deviation exceeded 5%. A statistical classification framework was developed to diagnose cytomegalovirus status using the catalog of TCR beta chain sequences. In a later analysis, TCR nucleotide sequences were compared against IMGT/GENE-DB human TR gene sequences so that V and J genes could be assigned. Using the TCRdist pipeline, a later analysis assigned CDR3 sequences along with most-parsimonious VDJ recombination scenarios. In a later analysis, each TCR beta chain was defined by its CDR3 amino acid sequence together with its V-gene family, and reads lacking a unique V-gene family were excluded. A later analysis removed 592 highly shared, low-generation-probability nucleotide sequences to deal with suspected cross-contamination and a sequencing artifact. A later analysis calculated a clonal expansion index for each public chain from normalized within-repertoire ranks of inferred template counts. Generation probabilities in a later analysis came from a VDJ recombination model fitted to out-of-frame rearrangements, and those results were checked against IGoR. In a later analysis, TCR-TCR, TCR-HLA and TCR-CMV co-occurrence was scored with hypergeometric tests, and a repertoire-size bias correction was applied to TCR pairs. In a later analysis, false discovery rates were estimated by permuting HLA or CMV assignments 20 times. In a later analysis, co-occurring TCRs were grouped using DBSCAN, with TCRdist sequence similarity added in when clustering inside HLA-allele-positive subsets. Repertoires with fewer than 30,000 or more than 120,000 public chains, plus five repertoires with anomalous nucleotide sharing, were excluded from co-occurrence clustering. TCRdb holds this immuneACCESS table with in-frame rearrangements only. Some clones are missing; in checked studies, unresolved V genes explain under half, and the rest has no known cause. The V and J calls and the clone size are those of that table, but D and trimming were determined from the DNA. The sample table shows about 93,000 clones, and roughly 67% are seen once. The top ten clones comprise about 6.3% of the sample.

About this clone itself: The antigen it binds to is not known. No much larger clone is present one base from it, and per-base qualities are unavailable.

Cut back by 6 bases and 4 bases, the V and J ends lie 12 bases apart. CDR3 length: 13 amino acids, cysteine to phenylalanine. Only the CDR3 portion is preserved as DNA: 39 bases, with reading frame beginning at the first base. The germline V gene encodes CDR1 MNHEY and CDR2 SMNVEV (reference sequence). The TCR was taken from a boy aged 5 to 17 in good health and CMV-seropositive. Source material: PBMCs. The sequence joins TRBV27 to TRBJ1-2; TRBD1 could be the D gene, as 6 bases match. This receptor carries the CDR3 CASRPGVLYGYTF. The nucleotides are TGTGCCAGCAGACCAGGGGTCCTCTATGGCTACACCTTC.